What follows are 18 T cell receptor beta chains derived from one specimen sequenced in a study of cytomegalovirus exposure and HLA in healthy donors. The PCR ran on 60 Vbeta and 13 Jbeta primers. This table comes from immunoSEQ multiplex PCR, and its TCRdb copy is limited to in-frame clones, with some not included. Among roughly 190,000 clones listed, roughly 77% were seen once. The material sequenced was PBMCs. These receptors were taken from a woman aged 45-65 years in good health and CMV-seronegative.

This rearrangement joins TRBV6-1 to TRBJ1-5; 10 positions match TRBD1. V was clipped by 3 bases and J by 2 bases; unmatched bases: 13. This CDR3 has 19 residues. Germline CDR1 and CDR2: MNHNS and SASEGT. The CDR3 is CASSDVPRDRGYGNQPQHF. CDR3 nucleotides: TGTGCCAGCAGTGATGTTCCCCGGGACAGGGGTTATGGCAATCAGCCCCAGCATTTT.

This rearrangement joins TRBV5-1 to TRBJ2-5, with D possibly matching TRBD2 (5 bases). CDR1 SGHRS and CDR2 YFSETQ come from the germline V gene. The V end lost 4 bases, the J end lost 2 bases, and 12 bases lay between the germline ends. This CDR3 is 14 amino acids long. CDR3 loop: CASSAGGYQETQYF. For the CDR3, the DNA is TGCGCCAGCAGCGCCGGAGGATATCAAGAGACCCAGTACTTC.

This clone was observed many times. This chain joins TRBV13 and TRBJ1-1, with D possibly matching TRBD1 (5 bases). The CDR3 is 15 amino acids. Germline loops: CDR1 PRHDT, CDR2 FYEKMQ (reference sequence). V was shortened by 7 bases and J by 1 base, with 16 bases between the two germline ends. The CDR3 DNA sequence: TGTGCCAGCACCCAGCGGGGCGGATCGAACACTGAAGCTTTCTTT. Its translation is CASTQRGGSNTEAFF.

The CDR3 loop is CASSVDPSGAYEQYF. CDR3 nucleotides: TGTGCCAGCAGCGTAGACCCTAGCGGGGCCTACGAGCAGTACTTC. The gene calls are TRBV9 and TRBJ2-7; 9 bases align to TRBD2. Germline-derived CDR1 and CDR2 are SGDLS and YYNGEE. The CDR3 is 15 amino acids. Losses at the gene ends were 0 bases for V and 2 bases for J; bases not matched to a gene: 3. The full variable domain, with the rest looked up from reference TRBV9 and TRBJ2-7, is DSGVTQTPKHLITATGQRVTLRCSPRSGDLSVYWYQQSLDQGLQFLIQYYNGEERAKGNILERFSAQQFPDLHSELNLSSLELGDSALYFCASSVDPSGAYEQYFGPGTRLTVT.

The chain couples TRBV6-5 to TRBJ1-2; D not resolved. The CDR3 loop spans 15 amino acids. The V gene lost 6 bases and the J gene lost 8 bases, with 22 bases spanning the gap. Germline V lookup: CDR1 MNHEY, CDR2 SVGAGI. This chain's CDR3 is CASSPTPEGYKGYTF. The CDR3 coding sequence is TGTGCCAGCAGCCCTACTCCGGAGGGCTACAAGGGCTACACCTTC.

J is TRBJ2-1 and V is TRBV4-1; possibly TRBD2 for D (5 bases). Germline V CDR1 and CDR2: MGHRA, YSYEKL. V lost 0 bases, J lost 7 bases, and 19 bases lay in between. CDR3 size: 17 residues. CDR3 amino acids: CASSQDGLAVAPNEQFF. The CDR3 DNA sequence: TGCGCCAGCAGCCAAGATGGGCTAGCTGTGGCCCCGAATGAGCAGTTCTTC.

The rearrangement joins TRBV6-5 to TRBJ2-2, with 9 bases matching TRBD1. The CDR3 has 15 amino acids. The trim removed 5 bases at V and 5 bases at J, leaving 6 bases unmatched. Germline CDR1 is MNHEY and CDR2 is SVGAGI. The CDR3 nucleotides are TGTGCCAGCAGTCCGACAGGGGGAGATACCGGGGAGCTGTTTTTT. This encodes CASSPTGGDTGELFF.

This clone came up a few times. The chain uses TRBV28 and TRBJ2-2; perhaps TRBD1 as D (5 bases). Germline assignment: CDR1 MDHEN and CDR2 SYDVKM. The V end lost 6 bases, the J end lost 7 bases, and 15 bases lay between the germline ends. This CDR3 is built from 14 residues. DNA of the CDR3: TGTGCCAGCAGCTTACAGGTTCCCGGCGGGGAGCTGTTTTTT. It codes for CASSLQVPGGELFF.

The chain joins TRBV7-8 to TRBJ1-1; 7 bases align to TRBD1. From germline, CDR1 is SGHVS and CDR2 FQNEAQ. With V trimmed by 2 bases and J by 2 bases, 20 bases remained unmatched. The CDR3 loop spans 20 amino acids. The CDR3 here is CASSLRIQSIRQGINTEAFF. CDR3 bases: TGTGCCAGCAGCTTAAGGATTCAGAGTATTCGACAGGGAATAAACACTGAAGCTTTCTTT.

V usage is TRBV6-4 and J usage is TRBJ1-3; D is undetermined. V was clipped by 3 bases and J by 4 bases, with 13 bases between them. Germline V gene sequence: CDR1 MRHNA, CDR2 SNTAGT. This CDR3 has 15 amino acids. The CDR3: CASSESPGAGNTIYF. CDR3 coding DNA: TGTGCCAGCAGTGAAAGTCCGGGAGCAGGAAACACCATATATTTT.

The sample holds one count of this clone. J is TRBJ1-1 and V is TRBV15, with 8 bases lining up with TRBD1. Germline V gene data show CDR1 as LNHNV and CDR2 as YYDKDF (reference sequence). CDR3 length: 15 residues. Unmatched junction bases numbered 2, after V lost 1 base and J lost 1 base. The CDR3 coding sequence is TGTGCCACCAGCAGAGTGGGGACAGGGAACACTGAAGCTTTCTTT. Protein sequence: CATSRVGTGNTEAFF.

The chain links TRBV28 to TRBJ2-7; D is possibly TRBD1 (5 bases). CDR3 length equals 12 residues. Germline V gene lookup returns CDR1 MDHEN and CDR2 SYDVKM. Trimming pared 4 bases from V and 4 bases from J, leaving 8 bases between. In DNA, the CDR3 is TGTGCCAGCAGTTCGACAGATTACGAGCAGTACTTC. This encodes CASSSTDYEQYF.

J is TRBJ2-7 and V is TRBV6-5; the match to TRBD1 covers 9 bases. The ends lost 4 bases at V and 4 bases at J; junction bases unmatched: 11. This CDR3 is built from 16 residues. Germline-derived CDR1 and CDR2 are MNHEY and SVGAGI. The CDR3: CASSSPGTGYSYEQYF. For the CDR3, the DNA is TGTGCCAGCAGTTCCCCCGGGACAGGGTATAGTTACGAGCAGTACTTC.

The genes are TRBV5-4 and TRBJ2-5; 13 bases line up with TRBD2. Germline assignment: CDR1 SGHNT and CDR2 YYREEE (reference sequence). This CDR3 is built from 17 residues. Unmatched junction bases numbered 11, after V lost 8 bases and J lost 1 base. CDR3 amino acids: CASFSSRTSGGQETQYF. In DNA, the CDR3 is TGTGCCAGTTTCTCCTCTAGGACTAGCGGGGGCCAAGAGACCCAGTACTTC.

The gene calls are TRBV2 and TRBJ1-1; the D gene is possibly TRBD1 (6 bases). Germline CDR1 and CDR2: SNHLY and FYNNEI. The CDR3 spans 14 residues. Between the trimmed V and J ends, which lost 6 bases and 1 base, there was a span of 12 bases. The CDR3 DNA is TGTGCCAGCAGGGTGGACAGACCGAACACTGAAGCTTTCTTT. Translation gives CASRVDRPNTEAFF.

The CDR3 nucleotides are TGCGCCAGCAGTTTTAGCGGGGTGACAGATACGCAGTATTTT. It specifies CASSFSGVTDTQYF. The V gene is TRBV5-1, the J gene TRBJ2-3, with TRBD2 matching over 8 bases. Germline V CDR1 and CDR2: SGHRS, YFSETQ. The V and J ends lost 5 bases and 3 bases, in that order; junction bases with no gene match: 5. The CDR3 is 14 amino acids.

This sequence joins TRBV5-4 and TRBJ2-5, with a possible D match to TRBD1 (6 bases). TRBJ2-7 matches the DNA end more closely, so the J call is doubtful. This CDR3 contains 14 residues. From germline, CDR1 is SGHNT and CDR2 YYREEE (reference sequence). CDR3 sequence reads: CASSLFNTGSEQYF. CDR3 nucleotide sequence: TGTGCCAGCAGCCTTTTCAATACAGGGAGCGAGCAGTACTTC.

The chain combines TRBV28 with TRBJ2-1; 12 bases fit TRBD2. The CDR3 sequence is 19 residues long. Germline trimming cut 7 bases from V and 0 bases from J; bases unmatched to any gene: 13. CDR1 is MDHEN and CDR2 is SYDVKM in the germline V gene. In DNA, the CDR3 is TGTGCCAGCACCCCGGGACTAGCGGGCCCCCAAAGCTCCTACAATGAGCAGTTCTTC. As protein: CASTPGLAGPQSSYNEQFF. Looking up the rest from reference TRBV28 and TRBJ2-1 gives the full variable domain: DVKVTQSSRYLVKRTGEKVFLECVQDMDHENMFWYRQDPGLGLRLIYFSYDVKMKEKGDIPEGYSVSREKKERFSLILESASTNQTSMYLCASTPGLAGPQSSYNEQFFGPGTRLTVL.